Shown below are 2 T cell receptor beta chains from a single sample sequenced in a study of somatic mutations in cytotoxic T cells in rheumatoid arthritis. Assay: immunoSEQ multiplex PCR; the TCRdb copy retains only in-frame clones and omits some. The sample records 18,000 or so clones, less than 75% being singletons. Source material: CD8+ T cells sorted from blood. These receptors were obtained from a woman in her sixties in good health.

This clone occurred a few times. The CDR3 sequence is CASSPPEPRNGVYEQYF. CDR3 nucleotides: TGTGCCAGCAGTCCCCCGGAACCCAGGAATGGGGTCTACGAGCAGTACTTC. The J gene is TRBJ2-7, the V gene TRBV2; D gene ambiguous. With 5 bases removed from V and 3 bases from J, the gap between germline ends came to 23 bases. This CDR3 comprises 17 residues. Germline CDR1 is SNHLY and CDR2 is FYNNEI.

The genes are TRBV27 and TRBJ2-1; D could derive from TRBD1 or TRBD2 (5 bases each). Trimming shortened V by 2 bases and J by 7 bases, and 12 bases separated the two germline ends. The CDR3 has 14 residues. Germline V CDR1 and CDR2: MNHEY, SMNVEV (reference sequence). CDR3 residues: CASSLQGPLNEQFF. The DNA of the CDR3 is TGTGCCAGCAGTTTACAGGGACCGTTAAATGAGCAGTTCTTC.